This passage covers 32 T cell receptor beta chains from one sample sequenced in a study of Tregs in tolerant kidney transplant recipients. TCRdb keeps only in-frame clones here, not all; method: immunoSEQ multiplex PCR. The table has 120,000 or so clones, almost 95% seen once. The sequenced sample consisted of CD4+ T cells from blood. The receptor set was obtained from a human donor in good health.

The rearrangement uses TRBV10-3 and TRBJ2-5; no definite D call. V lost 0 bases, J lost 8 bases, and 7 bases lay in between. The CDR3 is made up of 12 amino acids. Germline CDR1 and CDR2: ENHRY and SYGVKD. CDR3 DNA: TGTGCCATCAGTGAGTCGGGTGGTACCCAGTACTTC. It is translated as CAISESGGTQYF.

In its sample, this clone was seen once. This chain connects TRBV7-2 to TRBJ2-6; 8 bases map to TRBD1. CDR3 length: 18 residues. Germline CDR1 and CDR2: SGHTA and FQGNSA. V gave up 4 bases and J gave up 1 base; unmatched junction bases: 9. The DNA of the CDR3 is TGTGCCAGCAGCTCGCACCGGACAGGGATTTCTGGGGCCAACGTCCTGACTTTC. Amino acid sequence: CASSSHRTGISGANVLTF.

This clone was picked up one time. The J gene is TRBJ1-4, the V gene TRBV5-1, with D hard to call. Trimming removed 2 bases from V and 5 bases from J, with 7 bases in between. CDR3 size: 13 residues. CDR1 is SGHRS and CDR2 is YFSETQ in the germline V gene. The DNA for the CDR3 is TGCGCCAGCAGCTTAATAGGGAATGAAAAACTGTTTTTT. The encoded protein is CASSLIGNEKLFF.

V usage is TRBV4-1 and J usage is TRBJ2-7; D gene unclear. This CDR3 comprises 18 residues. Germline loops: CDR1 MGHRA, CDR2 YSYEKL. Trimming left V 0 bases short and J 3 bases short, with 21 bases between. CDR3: CASSQDRVRRTLNYEQYF. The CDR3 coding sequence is TGCGCCAGCAGCCAAGATCGTGTGAGGAGAACTCTTAACTACGAGCAGTACTTC.

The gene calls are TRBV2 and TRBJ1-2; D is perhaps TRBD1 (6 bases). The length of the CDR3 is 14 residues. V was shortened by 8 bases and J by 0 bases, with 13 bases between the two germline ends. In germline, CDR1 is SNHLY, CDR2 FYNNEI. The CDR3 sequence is CASRRDTTNYGYTF. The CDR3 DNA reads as TGTGCCAGCCGACGGGACACGACTAACTATGGCTACACCTTC.

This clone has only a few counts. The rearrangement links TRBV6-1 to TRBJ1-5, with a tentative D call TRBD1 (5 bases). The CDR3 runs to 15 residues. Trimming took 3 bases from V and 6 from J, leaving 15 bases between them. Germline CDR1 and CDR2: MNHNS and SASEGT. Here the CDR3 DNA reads TGTGCCAGCAGTGATGGAGGGTCAGGGTCTCAGCCCCAGCATTTT. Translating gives CASSDGGSGSQPQHF.

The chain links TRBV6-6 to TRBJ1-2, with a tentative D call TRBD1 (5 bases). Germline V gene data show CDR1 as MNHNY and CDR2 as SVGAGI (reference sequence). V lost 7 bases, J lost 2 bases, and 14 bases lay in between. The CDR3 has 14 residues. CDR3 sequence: CASILDNSNYGYTF. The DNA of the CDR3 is TGTGCCAGCATCCTGGACAACTCCAACTATGGCTACACCTTC.

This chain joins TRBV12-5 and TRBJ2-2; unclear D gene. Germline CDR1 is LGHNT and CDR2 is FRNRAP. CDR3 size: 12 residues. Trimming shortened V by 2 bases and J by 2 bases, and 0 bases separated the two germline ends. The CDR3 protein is CASGLNTGELFF. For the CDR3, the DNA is TGTGCTAGTGGTTTGAACACCGGGGAGCTGTTTTTT.

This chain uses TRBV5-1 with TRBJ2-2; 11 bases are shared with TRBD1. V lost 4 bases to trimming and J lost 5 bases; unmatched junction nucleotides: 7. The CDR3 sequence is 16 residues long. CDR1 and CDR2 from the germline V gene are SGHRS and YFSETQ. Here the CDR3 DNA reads TGCGCCAGCAGCGGCCGGACAGGGGGCTGGACCGGGGAGCTGTTTTTT. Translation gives CASSGRTGGWTGELFF.

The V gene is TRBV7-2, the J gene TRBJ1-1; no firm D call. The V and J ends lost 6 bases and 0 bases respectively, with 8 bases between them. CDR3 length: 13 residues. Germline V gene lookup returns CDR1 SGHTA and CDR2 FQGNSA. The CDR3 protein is CASRANMNTEAFF. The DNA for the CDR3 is TGTGCCAGCAGGGCTAATATGAACACTGAAGCTTTCTTT.

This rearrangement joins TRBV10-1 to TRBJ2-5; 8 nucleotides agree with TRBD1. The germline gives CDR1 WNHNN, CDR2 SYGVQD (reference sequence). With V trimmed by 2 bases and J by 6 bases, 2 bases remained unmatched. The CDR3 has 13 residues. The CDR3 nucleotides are TGCGCCAGCAGTGAGGACAGGGGAAAGACCCAGTACTTC. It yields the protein CASSEDRGKTQYF.

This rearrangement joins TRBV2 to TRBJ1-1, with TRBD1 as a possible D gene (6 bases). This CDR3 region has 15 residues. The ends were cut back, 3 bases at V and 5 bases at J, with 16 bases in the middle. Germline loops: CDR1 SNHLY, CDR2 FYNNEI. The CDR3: CASSEGPGRGTEAFF. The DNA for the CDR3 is TGTGCCAGCAGTGAGGGGCCGGGCAGGGGTACTGAAGCTTTCTTT.

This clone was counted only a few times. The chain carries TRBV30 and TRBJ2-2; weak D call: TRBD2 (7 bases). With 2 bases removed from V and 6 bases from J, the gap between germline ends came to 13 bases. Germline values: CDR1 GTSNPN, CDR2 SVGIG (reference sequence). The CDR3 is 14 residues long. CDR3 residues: CAWSRGRVPGELFF. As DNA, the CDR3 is TGTGCCTGGAGTAGGGGGAGGGTTCCCGGGGAGCTGTTTTTT.

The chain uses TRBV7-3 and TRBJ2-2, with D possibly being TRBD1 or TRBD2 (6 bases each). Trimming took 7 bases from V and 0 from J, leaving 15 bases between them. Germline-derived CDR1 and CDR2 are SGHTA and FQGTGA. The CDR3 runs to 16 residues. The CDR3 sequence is CASTPQGGANTGELFF. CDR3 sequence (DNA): TGTGCCAGCACCCCACAGGGCGGGGCGAACACCGGGGAGCTGTTTTTT.

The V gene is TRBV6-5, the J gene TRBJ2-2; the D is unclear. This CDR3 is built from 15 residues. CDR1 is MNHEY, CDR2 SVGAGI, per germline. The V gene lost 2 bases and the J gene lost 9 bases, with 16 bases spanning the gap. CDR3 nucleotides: TGTGCCAGCAGTTACGACCGGGCTGCCCCCCGGGAGCTGTTTTTT. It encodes CASSYDRAAPRELFF.

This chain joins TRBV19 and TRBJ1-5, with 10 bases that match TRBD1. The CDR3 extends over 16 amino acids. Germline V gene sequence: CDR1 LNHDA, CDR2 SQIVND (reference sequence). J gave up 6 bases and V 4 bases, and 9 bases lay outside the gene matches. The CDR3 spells CASSRGQGPIGQPQHF. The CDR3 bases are TGTGCCAGTAGTAGGGGACAGGGGCCGATAGGTCAGCCCCAGCATTTT.

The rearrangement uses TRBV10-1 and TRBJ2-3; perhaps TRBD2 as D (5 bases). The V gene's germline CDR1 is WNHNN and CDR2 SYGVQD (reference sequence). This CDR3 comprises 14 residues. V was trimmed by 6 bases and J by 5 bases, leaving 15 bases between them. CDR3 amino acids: CASSKLPREDTQYF. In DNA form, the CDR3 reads TGCGCCAGCAGCAAGCTCCCGAGGGAAGATACGCAGTATTTT.

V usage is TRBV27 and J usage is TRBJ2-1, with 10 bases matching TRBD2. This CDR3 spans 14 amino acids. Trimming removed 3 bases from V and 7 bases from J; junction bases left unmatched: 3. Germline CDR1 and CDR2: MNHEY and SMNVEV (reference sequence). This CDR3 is CASSFSGRSNEQFF. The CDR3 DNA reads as TGTGCCAGCAGTTTTAGCGGGAGGTCTAATGAGCAGTTCTTC.

The CDR3 sequence: CASSPARATNQPQHF. Here the CDR3 DNA reads TGTGCCAGCAGTCCAGCCAGGGCTACCAATCAGCCCCAGCATTTT. The chain joins TRBV6-5 to TRBJ1-5; weak D call: TRBD1 (5 bases). The V gene lost 5 bases and the J gene lost 3 bases, with 14 bases spanning the gap. The CDR3 length is 15 residues. Germline V gene data show CDR1 as MNHEY and CDR2 as SVGAGI.

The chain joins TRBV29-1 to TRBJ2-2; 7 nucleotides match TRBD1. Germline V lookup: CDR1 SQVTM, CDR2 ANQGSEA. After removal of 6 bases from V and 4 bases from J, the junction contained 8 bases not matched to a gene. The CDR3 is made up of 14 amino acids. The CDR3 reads CSVEQGYGTGELFF. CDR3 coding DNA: TGCAGCGTGGAACAGGGGTACGGCACCGGGGAGCTGTTTTTT.

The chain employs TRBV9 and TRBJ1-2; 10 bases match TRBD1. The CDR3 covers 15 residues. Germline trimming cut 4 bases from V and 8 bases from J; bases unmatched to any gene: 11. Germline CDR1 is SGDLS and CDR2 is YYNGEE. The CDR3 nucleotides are TGTGCCAGCAGCCCCCGGGACAGGGGTCTTGGCGGCTACACCTTC. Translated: CASSPRDRGLGGYTF.

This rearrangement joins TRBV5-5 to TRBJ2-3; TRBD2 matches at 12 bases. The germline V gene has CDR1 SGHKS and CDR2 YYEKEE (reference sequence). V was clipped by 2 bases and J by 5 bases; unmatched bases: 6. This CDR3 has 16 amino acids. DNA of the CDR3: TGTGCCAGCAGCTTTGATCTAGCGGGAGGGCGAGATACGCAGTATTTT. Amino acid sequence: CASSFDLAGGRDTQYF. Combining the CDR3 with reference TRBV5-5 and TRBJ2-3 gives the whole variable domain DAGVTQSPTHLIKTRGQQVTLRCSPISGHKSVSWYQQVLGQGPQFIFQYYEKEERGRGNFPDRFSARQFPNYSSELNVNALLLGDSALYLCASSFDLAGGRDTQYFGPGTRLTVL.

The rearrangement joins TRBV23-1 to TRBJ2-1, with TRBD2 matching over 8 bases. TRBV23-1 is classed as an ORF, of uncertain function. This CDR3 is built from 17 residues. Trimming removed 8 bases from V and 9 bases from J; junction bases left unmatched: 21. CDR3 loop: CASPQTGLVWLGFEQFF. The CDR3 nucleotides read TGCGCCAGCCCTCAAACGGGACTAGTCTGGCTGGGGTTTGAGCAGTTCTTC.

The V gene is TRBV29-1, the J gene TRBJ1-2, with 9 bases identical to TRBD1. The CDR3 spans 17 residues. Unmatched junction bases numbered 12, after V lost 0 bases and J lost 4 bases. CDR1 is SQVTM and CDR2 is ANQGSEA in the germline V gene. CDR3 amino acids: CSVEDPTPGQGGYGYTF. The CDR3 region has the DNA TGCAGCGTTGAAGATCCGACACCGGGACAGGGTGGCTATGGCTACACCTTC. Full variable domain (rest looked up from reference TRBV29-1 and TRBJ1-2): SAVISQKPSRDICQRGTSLTIQCQVDSQVTMMFWYRQQPGQSLTLIATANQGSEATYESGFVIDKFPISRPNLTFSTLTVSNMSPEDSSIYLCSVEDPTPGQGGYGYTFGSGTRLTVV.

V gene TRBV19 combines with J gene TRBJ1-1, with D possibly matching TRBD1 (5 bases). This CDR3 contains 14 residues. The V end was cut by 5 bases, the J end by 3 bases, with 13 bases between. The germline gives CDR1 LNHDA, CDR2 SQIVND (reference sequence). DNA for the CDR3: TGTGCCAGTAGTTCCGGGCAGGGTGACACTGAAGCTTTCTTT. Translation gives CASSSGQGDTEAFF.

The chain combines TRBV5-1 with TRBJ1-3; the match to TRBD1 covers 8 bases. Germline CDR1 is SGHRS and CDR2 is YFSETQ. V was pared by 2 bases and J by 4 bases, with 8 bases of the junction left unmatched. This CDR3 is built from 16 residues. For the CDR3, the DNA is TGCGCCAGCAGCTTACAGGGGGGTTCGTTGGGAAACACCATATATTTT. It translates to CASSLQGGSLGNTIYF.

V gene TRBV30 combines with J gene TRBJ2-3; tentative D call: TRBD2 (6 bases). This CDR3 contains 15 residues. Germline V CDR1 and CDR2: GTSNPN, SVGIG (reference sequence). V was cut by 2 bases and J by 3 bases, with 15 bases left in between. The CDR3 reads CAWSTLGGGTDTQYF. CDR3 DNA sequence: TGTGCCTGGAGTACCCTGGGGGGTGGTACAGATACGCAGTATTTT.

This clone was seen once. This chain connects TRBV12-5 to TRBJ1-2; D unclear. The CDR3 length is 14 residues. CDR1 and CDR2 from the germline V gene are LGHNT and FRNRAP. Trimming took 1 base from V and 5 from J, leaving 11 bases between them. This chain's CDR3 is CASGLDGRGYGYTF. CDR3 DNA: TGTGCTAGTGGTTTGGACGGCAGAGGGTATGGCTACACCTTC.

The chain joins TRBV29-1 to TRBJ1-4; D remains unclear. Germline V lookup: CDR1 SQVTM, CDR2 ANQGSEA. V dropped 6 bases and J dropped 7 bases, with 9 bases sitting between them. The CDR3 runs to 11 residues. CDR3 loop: CSVESGEKLFF. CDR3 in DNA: TGCAGCGTGGAAAGCGGTGAAAAACTGTTTTTT.

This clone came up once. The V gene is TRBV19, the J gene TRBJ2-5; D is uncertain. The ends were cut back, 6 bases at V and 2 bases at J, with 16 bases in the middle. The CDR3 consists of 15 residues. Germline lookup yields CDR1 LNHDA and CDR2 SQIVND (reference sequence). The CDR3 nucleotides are TGTGCCAGTAGCACCCAATGGGCGGATCAAGAGACCCAGTACTTC. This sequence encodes CASSTQWADQETQYF.

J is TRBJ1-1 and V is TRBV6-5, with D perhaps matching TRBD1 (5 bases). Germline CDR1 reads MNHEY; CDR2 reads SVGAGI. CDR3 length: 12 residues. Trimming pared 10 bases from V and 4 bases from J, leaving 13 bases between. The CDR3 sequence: CATSKGATEAFF. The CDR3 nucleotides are TGTGCCACTTCCAAAGGGGCCACTGAAGCTTTCTTT.

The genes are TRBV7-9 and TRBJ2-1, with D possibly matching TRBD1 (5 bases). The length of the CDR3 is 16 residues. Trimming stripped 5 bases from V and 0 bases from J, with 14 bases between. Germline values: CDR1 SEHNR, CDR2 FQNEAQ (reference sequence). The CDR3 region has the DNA TGTGCCAGCAGCCCCTTGACAGTCGTCTCCTACAATGAGCAGTTCTTC. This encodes CASSPLTVVSYNEQFF. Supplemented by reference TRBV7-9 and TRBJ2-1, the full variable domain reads DTGVSQNPRHKITKRGQNVTFRCDPISEHNRLYWYRQTLGQGPEFLTYFQNEAQLEKSRLLSDRFSAERPKGSFSTLEIQRTEQGDSAMYLCASSPLTVVSYNEQFFGPGTRLTVL.